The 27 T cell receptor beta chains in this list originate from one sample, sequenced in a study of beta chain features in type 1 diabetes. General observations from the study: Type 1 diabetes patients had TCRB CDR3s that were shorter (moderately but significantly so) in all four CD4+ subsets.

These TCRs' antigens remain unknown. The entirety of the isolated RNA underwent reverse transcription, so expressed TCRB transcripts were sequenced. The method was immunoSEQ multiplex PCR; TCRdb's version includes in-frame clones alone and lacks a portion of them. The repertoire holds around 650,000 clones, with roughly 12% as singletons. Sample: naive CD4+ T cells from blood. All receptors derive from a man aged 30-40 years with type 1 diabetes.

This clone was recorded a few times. The CDR3 region is CASSVAGPAISYEQYF. The DNA for the CDR3 is TGTGCCAGCAGCGTAGCAGGGCCAGCCATCTCCTACGAGCAGTACTTC. This chain connects TRBV5-5 to TRBJ2-7, with D possibly matching TRBD1 (5 bases). From germline, CDR1 is SGHKS and CDR2 YYEKEE (reference sequence). This CDR3 has 16 amino acids. V was clipped by 4 bases and J by 0 bases, with 17 bases between them.

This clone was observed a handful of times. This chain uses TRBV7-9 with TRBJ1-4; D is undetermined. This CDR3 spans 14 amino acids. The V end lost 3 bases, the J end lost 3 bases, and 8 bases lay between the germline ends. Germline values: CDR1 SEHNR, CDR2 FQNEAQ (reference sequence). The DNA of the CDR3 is TGTGCCAGCAGCTTGCAAGCGGCTAATGAAAAACTGTTTTTT. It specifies CASSLQAANEKLFF.

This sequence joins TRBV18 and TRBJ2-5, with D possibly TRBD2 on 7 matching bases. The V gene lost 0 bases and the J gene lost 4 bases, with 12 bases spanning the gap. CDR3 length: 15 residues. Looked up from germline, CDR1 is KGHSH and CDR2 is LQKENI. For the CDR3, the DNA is TGTGCCAGCTCACCACCTTCGGGGGGCGCAGAGACCCAGTACTTC. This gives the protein CASSPPSGGAETQYF.

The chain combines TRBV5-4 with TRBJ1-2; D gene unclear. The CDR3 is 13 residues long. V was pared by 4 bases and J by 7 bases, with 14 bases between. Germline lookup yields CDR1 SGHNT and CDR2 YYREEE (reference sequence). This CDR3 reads CASSLGGEVGYTF. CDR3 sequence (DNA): TGTGCCAGCAGCCTTGGCGGGGAGGTTGGCTACACCTTC.

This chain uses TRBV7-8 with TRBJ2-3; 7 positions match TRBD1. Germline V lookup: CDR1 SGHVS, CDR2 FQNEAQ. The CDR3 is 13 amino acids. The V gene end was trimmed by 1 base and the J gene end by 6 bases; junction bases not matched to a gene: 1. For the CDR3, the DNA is TGTGCCAGCAGCTTAGACAGGGGCGATACGCAGTATTTT. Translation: CASSLDRGDTQYF.

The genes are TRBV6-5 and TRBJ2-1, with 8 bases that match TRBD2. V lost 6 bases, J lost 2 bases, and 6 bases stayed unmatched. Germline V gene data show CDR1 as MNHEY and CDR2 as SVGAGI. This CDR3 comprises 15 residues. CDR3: CASSPREGAYNEQFF. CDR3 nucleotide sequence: TGTGCCAGCAGCCCCCGGGAGGGGGCCTACAATGAGCAGTTCTTC.

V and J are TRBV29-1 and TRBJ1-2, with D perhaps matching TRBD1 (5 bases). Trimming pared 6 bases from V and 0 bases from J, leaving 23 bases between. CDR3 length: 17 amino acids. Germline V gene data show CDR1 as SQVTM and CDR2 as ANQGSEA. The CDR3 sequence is CSVNEGSDSYTNYGYTF. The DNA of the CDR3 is TGCAGCGTAAACGAGGGATCAGACAGCTACACTAACTATGGCTACACCTTC.

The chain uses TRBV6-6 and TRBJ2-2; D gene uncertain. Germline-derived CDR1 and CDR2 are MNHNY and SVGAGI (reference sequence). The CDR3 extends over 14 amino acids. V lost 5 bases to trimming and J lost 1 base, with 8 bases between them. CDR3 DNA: TGTGCCAGCAGTAGCCCCGGGAACACCGGGGAGCTGTTTTTT. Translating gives CASSSPGNTGELFF.

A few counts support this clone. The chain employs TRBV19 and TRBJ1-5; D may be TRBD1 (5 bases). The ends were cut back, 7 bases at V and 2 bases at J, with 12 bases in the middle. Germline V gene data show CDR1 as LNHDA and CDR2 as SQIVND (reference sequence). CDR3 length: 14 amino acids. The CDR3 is CASIDVGGNQPQHF. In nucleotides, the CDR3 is TGTGCCAGTATCGATGTAGGGGGCAATCAGCCCCAGCATTTT.

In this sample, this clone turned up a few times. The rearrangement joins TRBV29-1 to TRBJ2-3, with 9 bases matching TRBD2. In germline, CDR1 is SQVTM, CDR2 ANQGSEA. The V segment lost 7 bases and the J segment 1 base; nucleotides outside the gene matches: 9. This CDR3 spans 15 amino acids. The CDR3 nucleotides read TGCAGCGGTGCGCGGGGGGGCCTGGGCACAGATACGCAGTATTTT. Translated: CSGARGGLGTDTQYF.

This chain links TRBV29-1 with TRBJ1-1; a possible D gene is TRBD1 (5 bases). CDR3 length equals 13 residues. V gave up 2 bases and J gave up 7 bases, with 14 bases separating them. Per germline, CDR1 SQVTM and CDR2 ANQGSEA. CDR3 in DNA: TGCAGCGTTGAAAGGGCCAGGGACGGTGAAGCTTTCTTT. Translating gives CSVERARDGEAFF.

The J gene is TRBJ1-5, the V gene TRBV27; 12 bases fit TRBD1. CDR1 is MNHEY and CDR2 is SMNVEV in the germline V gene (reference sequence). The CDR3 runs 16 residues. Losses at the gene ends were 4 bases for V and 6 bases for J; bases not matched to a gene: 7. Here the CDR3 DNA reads TGTGCCAGCAGTTCACTGGGACAGGGGGCGATTCAGCCCCAGCATTTT. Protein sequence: CASSSLGQGAIQPQHF.

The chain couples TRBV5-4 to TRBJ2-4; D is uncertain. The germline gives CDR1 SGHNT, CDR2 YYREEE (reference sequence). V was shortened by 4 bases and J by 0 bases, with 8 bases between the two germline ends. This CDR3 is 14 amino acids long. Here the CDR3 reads CASSLSPAKNIQYF. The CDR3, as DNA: TGTGCCAGCAGCCTATCCCCAGCCAAAAACATTCAGTACTTC.

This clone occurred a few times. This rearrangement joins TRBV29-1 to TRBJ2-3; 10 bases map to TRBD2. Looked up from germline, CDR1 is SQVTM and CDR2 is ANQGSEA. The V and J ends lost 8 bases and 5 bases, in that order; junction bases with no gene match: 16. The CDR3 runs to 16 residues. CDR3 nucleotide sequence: TGCAGCTCCCGAGAGGGGCTAGCGGGGGCCCAAGATACGCAGTATTTT. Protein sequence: CSSREGLAGAQDTQYF.

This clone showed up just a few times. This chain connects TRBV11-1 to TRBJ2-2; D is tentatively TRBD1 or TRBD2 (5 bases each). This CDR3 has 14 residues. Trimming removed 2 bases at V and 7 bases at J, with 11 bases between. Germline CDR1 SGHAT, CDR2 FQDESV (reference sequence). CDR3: CASSLRGAVGELFF. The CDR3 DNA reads TGTGCCAGCAGCTTACGAGGGGCCGTCGGGGAGCTGTTTTTT.

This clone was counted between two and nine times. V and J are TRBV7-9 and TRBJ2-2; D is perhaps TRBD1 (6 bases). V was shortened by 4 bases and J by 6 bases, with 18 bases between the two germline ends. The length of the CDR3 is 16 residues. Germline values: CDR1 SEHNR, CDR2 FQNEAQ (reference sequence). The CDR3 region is CASSYLNRAGAGELFF. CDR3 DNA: TGTGCCAGCAGCTACCTGAACAGGGCAGGGGCCGGGGAGCTGTTTTTT.

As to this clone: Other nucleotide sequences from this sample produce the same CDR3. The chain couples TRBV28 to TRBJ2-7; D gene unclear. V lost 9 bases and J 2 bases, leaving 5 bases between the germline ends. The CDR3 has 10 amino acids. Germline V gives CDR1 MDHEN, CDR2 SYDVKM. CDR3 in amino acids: CASSTYEQYF. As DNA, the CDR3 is TGTGCCAGTTCAACCTACGAGCAGTACTTC.

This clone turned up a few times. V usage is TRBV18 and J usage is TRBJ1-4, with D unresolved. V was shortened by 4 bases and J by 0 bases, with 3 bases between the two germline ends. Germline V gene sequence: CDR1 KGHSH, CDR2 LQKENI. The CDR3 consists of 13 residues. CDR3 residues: CASSQSTNEKLFF. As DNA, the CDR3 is TGTGCCAGCTCACAGTCAACTAATGAAAAACTGTTTTTT.

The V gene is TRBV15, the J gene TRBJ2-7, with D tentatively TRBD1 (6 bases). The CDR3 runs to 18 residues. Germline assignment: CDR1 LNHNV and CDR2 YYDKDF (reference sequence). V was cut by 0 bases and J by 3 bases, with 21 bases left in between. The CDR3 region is CATSRDRDGLGTLYEQYF. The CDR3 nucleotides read TGTGCCACCAGCAGAGATCGGGACGGCTTAGGGACACTCTACGAGCAGTACTTC. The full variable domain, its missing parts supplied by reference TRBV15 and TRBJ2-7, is DAMVIQNPRYQVTQFGKPVTLSCSQTLNHNVMYWYQQKSSQAPKLLFHYYDKDFNNEADTPDNFQSRRPNTSFCFLDIRSPGLGDTAMYLCATSRDRDGLGTLYEQYFGPGTRLTVT.

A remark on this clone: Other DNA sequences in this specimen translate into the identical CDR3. The CDR3 protein is CASSFSGNTIYF. CDR3 coding DNA: TGTGCCAGCAGCTTTTCCGGAAACACCATATATTTT. V usage is TRBV5-6 and J usage is TRBJ1-3, with D unclear. V was clipped by 2 bases and J by 4 bases, with 4 bases between them. The CDR3 is made up of 12 amino acids. Germline-derived CDR1 and CDR2 are SGHDT and YYEEEE.

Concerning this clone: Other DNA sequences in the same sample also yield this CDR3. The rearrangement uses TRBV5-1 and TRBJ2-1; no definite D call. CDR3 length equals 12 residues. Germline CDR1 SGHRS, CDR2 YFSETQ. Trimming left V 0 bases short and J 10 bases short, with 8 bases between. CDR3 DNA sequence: TGCGCCAGCAGCTTGGCTTTTAGAGAGCAGTTCTTC. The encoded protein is CASSLAFREQFF. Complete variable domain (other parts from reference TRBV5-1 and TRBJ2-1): KAGVTQTPRYLIKTRGQQVTLSCSPISGHRSVSWYQQTPGQGLQFLFEYFSETQRNKGNFPGRFSGRQFSNSRSEMNVSTLELGDSALYLCASSLAFREQFFGPGTRLTVL.

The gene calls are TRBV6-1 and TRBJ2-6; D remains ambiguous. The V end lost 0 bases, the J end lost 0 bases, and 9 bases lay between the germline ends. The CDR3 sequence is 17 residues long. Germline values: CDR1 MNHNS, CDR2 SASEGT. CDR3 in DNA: TGTGCCAGCAGTGAAGCGCGGTTTGGCTCTGGGGCCAACGTCCTGACTTTC. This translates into CASSEARFGSGANVLTF.

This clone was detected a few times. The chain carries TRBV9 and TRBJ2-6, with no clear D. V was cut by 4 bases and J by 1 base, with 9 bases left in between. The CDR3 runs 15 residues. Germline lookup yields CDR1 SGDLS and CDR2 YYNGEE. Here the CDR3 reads CASSQQPSGANVLTF. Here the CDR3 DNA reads TGTGCCAGCAGCCAACAGCCTTCTGGGGCCAACGTCCTGACTTTC.

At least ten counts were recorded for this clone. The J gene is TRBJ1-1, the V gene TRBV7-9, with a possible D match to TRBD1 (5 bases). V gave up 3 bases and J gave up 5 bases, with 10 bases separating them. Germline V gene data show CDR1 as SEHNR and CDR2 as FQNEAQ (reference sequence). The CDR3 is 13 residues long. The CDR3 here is CASSLIRDTEAFF. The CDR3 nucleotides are TGTGCCAGCAGCTTGATCAGGGATACTGAAGCTTTCTTT. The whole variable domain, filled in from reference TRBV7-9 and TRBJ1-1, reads DTGVSQNPRHKITKRGQNVTFRCDPISEHNRLYWYRQTLGQGPEFLTYFQNEAQLEKSRLLSDRFSAERPKGSFSTLEIQRTEQGDSAMYLCASSLIRDTEAFFGQGTRLTVV.

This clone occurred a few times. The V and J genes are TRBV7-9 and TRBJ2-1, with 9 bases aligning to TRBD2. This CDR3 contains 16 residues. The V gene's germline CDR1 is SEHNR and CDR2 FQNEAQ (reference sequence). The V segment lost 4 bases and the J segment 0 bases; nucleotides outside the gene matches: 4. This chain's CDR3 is CASSSSGTTSYNEQFF. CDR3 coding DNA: TGTGCCAGCAGCTCTAGCGGGACCACCTCCTACAATGAGCAGTTCTTC.

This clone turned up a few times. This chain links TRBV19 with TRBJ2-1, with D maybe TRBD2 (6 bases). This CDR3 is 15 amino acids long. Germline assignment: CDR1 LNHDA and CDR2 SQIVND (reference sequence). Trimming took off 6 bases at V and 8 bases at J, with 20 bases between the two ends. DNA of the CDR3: TGTGCCAGTAGCCAGATTAGCGGCGCCCATGATGAGCAGTTCTTC. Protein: CASSQISGAHDEQFF.

CDR3 coding DNA: TGTGCCAGCAGCTTAGTTTCGAGATATGAAGCTTTCTTT. It is translated as CASSLVSRYEAFF. The rearrangement joins TRBV7-8 to TRBJ1-1; D is unresolved. The CDR3 consists of 13 residues. Trimming stripped 1 base from V and 7 bases from J, with 10 bases between. Germline CDR1 is SGHVS and CDR2 is FQNEAQ.